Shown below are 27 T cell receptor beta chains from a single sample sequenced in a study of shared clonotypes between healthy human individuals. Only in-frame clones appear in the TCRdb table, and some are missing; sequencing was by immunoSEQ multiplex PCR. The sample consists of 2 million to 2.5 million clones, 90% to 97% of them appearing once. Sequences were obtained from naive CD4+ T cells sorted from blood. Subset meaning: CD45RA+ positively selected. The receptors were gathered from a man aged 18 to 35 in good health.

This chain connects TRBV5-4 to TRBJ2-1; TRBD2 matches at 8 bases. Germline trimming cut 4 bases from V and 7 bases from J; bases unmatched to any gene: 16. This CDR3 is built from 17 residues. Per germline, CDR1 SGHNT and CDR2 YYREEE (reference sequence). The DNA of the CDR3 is TGTGCCAGCAGCCCCCCCCAAAGTCCGGGAGGGGGGAATGAGCAGTTCTTC. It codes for CASSPPQSPGGGNEQFF. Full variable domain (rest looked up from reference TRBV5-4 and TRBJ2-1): ETGVTQSPTHLIKTRGQQVTLRCSSQSGHNTVSWYQQALGQGPQFIFQYYREEENGRGNFPPRFSGLQFPNYSSELNVNALELDDSALYLCASSPPQSPGGGNEQFFGPGTRLTVL.

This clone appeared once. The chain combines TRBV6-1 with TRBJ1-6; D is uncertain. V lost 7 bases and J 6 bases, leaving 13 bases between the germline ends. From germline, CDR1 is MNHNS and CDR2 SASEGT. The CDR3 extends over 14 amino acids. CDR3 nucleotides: TGTGCCAGCACCCTCCCGACTGCTAATTCACCCCTCCACTTT. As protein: CASTLPTANSPLHF.

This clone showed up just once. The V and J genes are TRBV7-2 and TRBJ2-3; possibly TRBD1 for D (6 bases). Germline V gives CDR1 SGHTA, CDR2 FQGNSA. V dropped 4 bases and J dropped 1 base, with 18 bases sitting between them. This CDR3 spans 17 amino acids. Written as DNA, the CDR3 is TGTGCCAGCAGCTCCAGAAGGACAGTGTCCGGCACAGATACGCAGTATTTT. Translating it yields CASSSRRTVSGTDTQYF.

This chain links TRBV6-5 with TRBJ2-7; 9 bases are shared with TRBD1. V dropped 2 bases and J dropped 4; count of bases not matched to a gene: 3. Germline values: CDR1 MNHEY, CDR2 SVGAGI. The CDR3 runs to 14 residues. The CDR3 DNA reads TGTGCCAGCAGTTACGACAGGGGGTGGTACGAGCAGTACTTC. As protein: CASSYDRGWYEQYF.

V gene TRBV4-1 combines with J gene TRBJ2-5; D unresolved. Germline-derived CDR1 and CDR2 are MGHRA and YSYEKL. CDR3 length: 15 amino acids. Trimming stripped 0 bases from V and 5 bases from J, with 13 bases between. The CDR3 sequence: CASSQELTGWETQYF. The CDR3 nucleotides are TGCGCCAGCAGCCAAGAATTAACGGGTTGGGAGACCCAGTACTTC.

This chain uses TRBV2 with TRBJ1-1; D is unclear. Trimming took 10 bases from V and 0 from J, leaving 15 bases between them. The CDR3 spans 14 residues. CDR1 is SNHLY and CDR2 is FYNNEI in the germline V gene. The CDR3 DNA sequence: TGTGCCACCCCGTGGAGGATCATGAACACTGAAGCTTTCTTT. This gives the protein CATPWRIMNTEAFF.

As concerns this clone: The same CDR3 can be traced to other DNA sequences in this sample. In nucleotides, the CDR3 is TGTGCCAGTAGTATCCAGGGATACGAGCAGTACTTC. Translation gives CASSIQGYEQYF. This sequence joins TRBV19 and TRBJ2-7; the D gene is possibly TRBD1 (5 bases). The CDR3 totals 12 residues. The germline CDR1 and CDR2 sequences are LNHDA and SQIVND (reference sequence). Trimming took 3 bases from V and 4 from J, leaving 7 bases between them. Complete variable domain (other parts from reference TRBV19 and TRBJ2-7): DGGITQSPKYLFRKEGQNVTLSCEQNLNHDAMYWYRQDPGQGLRLIYYSQIVNDFQKGDIAEGYSVSREKKESFPLTVTSAQKNPTAFYLCASSIQGYEQYFGPGTRLTVT.

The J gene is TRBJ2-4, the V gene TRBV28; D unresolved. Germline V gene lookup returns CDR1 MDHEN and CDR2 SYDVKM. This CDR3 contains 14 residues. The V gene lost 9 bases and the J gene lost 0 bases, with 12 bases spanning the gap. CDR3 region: CASSRDLAKNIQYF. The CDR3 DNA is TGTGCCAGTTCCAGAGATTTAGCCAAAAACATTCAGTACTTC.

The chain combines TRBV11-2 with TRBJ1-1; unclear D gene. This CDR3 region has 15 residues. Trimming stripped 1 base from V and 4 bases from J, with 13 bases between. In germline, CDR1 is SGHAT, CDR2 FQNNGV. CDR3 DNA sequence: TGTGCCAGCAGCTTAGTTCCCGGATTTGGCACTGAAGCTTTCTTT. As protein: CASSLVPGFGTEAFF.

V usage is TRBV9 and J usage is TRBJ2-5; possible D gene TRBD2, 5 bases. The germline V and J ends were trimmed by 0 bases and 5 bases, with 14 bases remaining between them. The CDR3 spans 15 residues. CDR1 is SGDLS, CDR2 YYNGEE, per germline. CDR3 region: CASSVAGNELETQYF. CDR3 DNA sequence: TGTGCCAGCAGCGTAGCCGGGAATGAACTGGAGACCCAGTACTTC.

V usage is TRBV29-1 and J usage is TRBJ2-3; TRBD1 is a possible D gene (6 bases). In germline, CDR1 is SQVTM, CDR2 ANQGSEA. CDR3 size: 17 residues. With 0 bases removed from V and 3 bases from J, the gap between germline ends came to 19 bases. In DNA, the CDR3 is TGCAGCGTTGAAGATCGAGGTCGTGGGGGCCGGACAGATACGCAGTATTTT. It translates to CSVEDRGRGGRTDTQYF.

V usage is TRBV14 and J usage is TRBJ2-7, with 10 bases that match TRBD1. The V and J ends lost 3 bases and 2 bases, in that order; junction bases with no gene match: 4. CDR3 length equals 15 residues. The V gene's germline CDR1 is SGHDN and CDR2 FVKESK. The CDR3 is CASSQGQGPAYEQYF. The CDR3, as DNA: TGTGCCAGCAGCCAGGGACAGGGGCCGGCCTACGAGCAGTACTTC.

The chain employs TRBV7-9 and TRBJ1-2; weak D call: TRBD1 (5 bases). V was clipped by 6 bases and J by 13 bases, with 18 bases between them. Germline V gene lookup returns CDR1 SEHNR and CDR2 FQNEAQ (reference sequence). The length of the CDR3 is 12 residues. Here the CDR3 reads CASRSRDEEGTF. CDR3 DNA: TGTGCCAGCAGATCGAGGGACGAGGAGGGCACCTTC.

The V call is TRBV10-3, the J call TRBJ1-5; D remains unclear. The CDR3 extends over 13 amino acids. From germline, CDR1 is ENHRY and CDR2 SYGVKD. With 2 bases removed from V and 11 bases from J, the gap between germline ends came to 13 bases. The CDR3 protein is CAISEGSAGSQHF. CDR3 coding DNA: TGTGCCATCAGTGAGGGATCCGCCGGTTCCCAGCATTTT.

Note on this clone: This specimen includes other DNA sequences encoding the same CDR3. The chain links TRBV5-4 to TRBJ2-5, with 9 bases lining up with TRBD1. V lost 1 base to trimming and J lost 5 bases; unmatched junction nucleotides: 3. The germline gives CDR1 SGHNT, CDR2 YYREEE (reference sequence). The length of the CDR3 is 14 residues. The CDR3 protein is CASSLTGGRETQYF. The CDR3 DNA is TGTGCCAGCAGCTTGACAGGGGGCCGGGAGACCCAGTACTTC.

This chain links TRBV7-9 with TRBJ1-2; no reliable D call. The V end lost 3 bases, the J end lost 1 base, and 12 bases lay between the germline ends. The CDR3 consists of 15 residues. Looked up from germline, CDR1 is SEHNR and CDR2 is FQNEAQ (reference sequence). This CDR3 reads CASSFSHNFNYGYTF. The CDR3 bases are TGTGCCAGCAGCTTTTCTCACAACTTTAACTATGGCTACACCTTC.

For the CDR3, the DNA is TGTGCCAGCAGCCCTGCGGGTCCAAATGAAAAACTGTTTTTT. Amino acid sequence: CASSPAGPNEKLFF. The rearrangement joins TRBV6-6 to TRBJ1-4; D is uncertain. V lost 6 bases and J 5 bases, leaving 13 bases between the germline ends. Per the germline V gene, CDR1 is MNHNY and CDR2 is SVGAGI (reference sequence). CDR3 length equals 14 residues.

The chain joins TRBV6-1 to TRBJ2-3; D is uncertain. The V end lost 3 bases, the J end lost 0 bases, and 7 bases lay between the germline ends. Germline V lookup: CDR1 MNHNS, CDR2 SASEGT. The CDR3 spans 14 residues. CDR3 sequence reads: CASSEAWSTDTQYF. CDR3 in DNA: TGTGCCAGCAGTGAGGCCTGGAGCACAGATACGCAGTATTTT.

In DNA, the CDR3 is TGTGCCAGCAGCTTGGGCTACTTGGGGCCCACTGAAGCTTTCTTT. Protein product: CASSLGYLGPTEAFF. The chain couples TRBV5-4 to TRBJ1-1; D may be TRBD1 (5 bases). Trimming shortened V by 0 bases and J by 4 bases, and 13 bases separated the two germline ends. Per the germline V gene, CDR1 is SGHNT and CDR2 is YYREEE (reference sequence). This CDR3 spans 15 amino acids.

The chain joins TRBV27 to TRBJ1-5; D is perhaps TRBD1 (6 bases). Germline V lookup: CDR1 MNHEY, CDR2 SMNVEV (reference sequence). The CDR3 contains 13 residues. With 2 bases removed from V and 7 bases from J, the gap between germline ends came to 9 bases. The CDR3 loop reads CASSLRGSQPQHF. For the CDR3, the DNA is TGTGCCAGCAGTTTAAGGGGGAGCCAGCCCCAGCATTTT.

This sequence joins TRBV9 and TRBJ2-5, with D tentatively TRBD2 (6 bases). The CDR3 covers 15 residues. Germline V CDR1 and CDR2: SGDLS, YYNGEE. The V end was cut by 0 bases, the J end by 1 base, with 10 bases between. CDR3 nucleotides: TGTGCCAGCAGCGTAGGTGCGGGATCCCAAGAGACCCAGTACTTC. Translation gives CASSVGAGSQETQYF.

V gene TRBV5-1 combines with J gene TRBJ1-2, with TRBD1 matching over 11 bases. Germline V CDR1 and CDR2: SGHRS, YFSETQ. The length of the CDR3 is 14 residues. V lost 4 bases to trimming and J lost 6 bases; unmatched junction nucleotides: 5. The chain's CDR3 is CASSASGQGDGYTF. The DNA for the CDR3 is TGCGCCAGCAGCGCCTCGGGACAGGGGGATGGCTACACCTTC.

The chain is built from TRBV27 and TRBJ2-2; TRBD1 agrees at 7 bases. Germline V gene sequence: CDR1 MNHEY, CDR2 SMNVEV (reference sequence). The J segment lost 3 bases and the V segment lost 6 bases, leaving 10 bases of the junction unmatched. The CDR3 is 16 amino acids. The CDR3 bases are TGTGCCAGCAGCCAGATGACAGGGCTCCACACCGGGGAGCTGTTTTTT. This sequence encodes CASSQMTGLHTGELFF.

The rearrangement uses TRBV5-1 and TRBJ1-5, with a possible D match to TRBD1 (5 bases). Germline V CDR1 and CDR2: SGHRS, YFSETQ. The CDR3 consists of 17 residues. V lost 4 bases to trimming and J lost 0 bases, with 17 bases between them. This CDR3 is CASSPEGTGASNQPQHF. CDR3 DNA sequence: TGCGCCAGCAGCCCTGAGGGGACCGGCGCTAGCAATCAGCCCCAGCATTTT.

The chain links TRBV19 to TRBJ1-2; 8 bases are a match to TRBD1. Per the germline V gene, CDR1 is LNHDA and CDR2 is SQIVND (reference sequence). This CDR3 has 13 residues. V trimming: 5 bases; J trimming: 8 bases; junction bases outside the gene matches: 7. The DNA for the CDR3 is TGTGCCAGTAGTGTTCGACAGGGGATCGGCTACACCTTC. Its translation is CASSVRQGIGYTF.

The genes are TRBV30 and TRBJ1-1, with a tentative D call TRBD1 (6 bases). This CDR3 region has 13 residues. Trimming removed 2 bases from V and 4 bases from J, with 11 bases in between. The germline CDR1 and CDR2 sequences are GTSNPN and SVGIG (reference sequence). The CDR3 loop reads CAWSLQGTTEAFF. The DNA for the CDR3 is TGTGCCTGGAGTCTCCAGGGGACCACTGAAGCTTTCTTT. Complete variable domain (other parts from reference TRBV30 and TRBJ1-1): SQTIHQWPATLVQPVGSPLSLECTVEGTSNPNLYWYRQAAGRGLQLLFYSVGIGQISSEVPQNLSASRPQDRQFILSSKKLLLSDSGFYLCAWSLQGTTEAFFGQGTRLTVV.

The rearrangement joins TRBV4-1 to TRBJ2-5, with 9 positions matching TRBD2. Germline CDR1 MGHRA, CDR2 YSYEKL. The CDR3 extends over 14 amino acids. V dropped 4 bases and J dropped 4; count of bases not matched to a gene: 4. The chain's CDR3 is CASSLLAGLETQYF. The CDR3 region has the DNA TGCGCCAGCAGCCTCCTAGCGGGATTAGAGACCCAGTACTTC.